What follows is one T cell receptor beta chain and its context. Its specificity is not known. V gave up 5 bases and J gave up 2 bases; unmatched junction bases: 8. The germline gives CDR1 LGHDT, CDR2 YNNKEL (reference sequence). The CDR3 sequence is 16 residues long. Some clones are missing from TCRdb's copy, which holds only in-frame ones; the method was immunoSEQ multiplex PCR. The table has roughly 57,000 clones, roughly 90% seen once; the top ten hold under 1.5%. The unexposed donors gave CD4+ T cells in about 2011-2018, prior to COVID-19. The entry originates in a study of CD4 T cells in relation to SARS-CoV-2 and coronaviruses. Study findings and constraints: Roughly 65% of donors had memory CD4+ clonotypes crossrecognizing SARS-CoV-2 and common cold coronavirus spike.

This chain uses TRBV3-1 (or the pseudogene TRBV3-2) with TRBJ2-3; 9 positions agree with TRBD2. This TCR derives from a human donor in good health. What was sequenced was memory CD4+ T cells from PBMCs. Written as DNA, the CDR3 is TGTGCCAGCAGCGAAGGGACTAGCCTCTCCACAGATACGCAGTATTTT. This encodes CASSEGTSLSTDTQYF.